This entry concerns a single T cell receptor (beta chain). As yet, its antigen is unknown. These data are taken from a study of breast tumors, draining lymph nodes, adjacent tissues. Findings of the study overall: Tumor TCR diversity was below lymph nodes but above nontumor tissue.

TCRdb used MiXCR to reprocess the multiplex PCR reads, holding one entry per CDR3 protein. The repertoire consists of approximately 230,000 distinct CDR3 sequences, with less than 40% occurring once and the leading ten covering 3% to 4%. The V end lost 7 bases, the J end lost 2 bases, and 10 bases lay between the germline ends. The CDR3 has 14 amino acids. The germline V gene has CDR1 SGHRS and CDR2 YFSETQ. Samples came from axillary lymph nodes draining the breast cancer. This chain joins TRBV5-1 and TRBJ2-6; D is ambiguous. The origin of this receptor is a female donor with breast cancer. Some clones in this sample may be carry-over from other donors' samples. Sequencing was performed on axillary lymph node tissue. Written as DNA, the CDR3 is TGCGCCAGCGGATTAGACCCTGGGGCCAACGTCCTGACTTTC. It encodes CASGLDPGANVLTF.